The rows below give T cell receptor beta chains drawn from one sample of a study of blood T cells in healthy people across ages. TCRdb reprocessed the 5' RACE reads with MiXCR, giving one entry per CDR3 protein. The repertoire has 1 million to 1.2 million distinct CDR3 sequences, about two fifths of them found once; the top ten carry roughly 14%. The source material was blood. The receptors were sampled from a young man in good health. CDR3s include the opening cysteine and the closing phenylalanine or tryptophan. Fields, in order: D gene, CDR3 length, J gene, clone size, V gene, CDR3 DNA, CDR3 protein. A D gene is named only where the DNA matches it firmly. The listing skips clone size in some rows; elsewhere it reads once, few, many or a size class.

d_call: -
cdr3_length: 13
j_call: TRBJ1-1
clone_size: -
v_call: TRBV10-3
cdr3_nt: TGTGCCATCAGTGATAACCTGAACACTGAAGCTTTCTTT
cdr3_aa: CAISDNLNTEAFF

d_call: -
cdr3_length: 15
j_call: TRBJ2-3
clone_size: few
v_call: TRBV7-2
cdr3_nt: TGTGCCAGCAGCAGAGGGCTACCAAGCACAGATACGCAGTATTTT
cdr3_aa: CASSRGLPSTDTQYF

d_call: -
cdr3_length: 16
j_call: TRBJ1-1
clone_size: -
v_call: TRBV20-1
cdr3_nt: TGCAGTGCTAGAGGAGGGGGACACTTATTGAACACTGAAGCTTTCTTT
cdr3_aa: CSARGGGHLLNTEAFF

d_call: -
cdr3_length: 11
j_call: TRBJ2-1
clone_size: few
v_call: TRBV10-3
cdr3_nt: TGTGCCATCAGATCCTACAATGAGCAGTTCTTC
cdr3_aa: CAIRSYNEQFF

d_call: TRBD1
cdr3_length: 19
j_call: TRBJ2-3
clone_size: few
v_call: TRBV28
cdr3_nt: TGTGCCAGCAGTGGCCCGGGACAGTCGATTCTAGGCATAGCAGATACGCAGTATTTT
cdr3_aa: CASSGPGQSILGIADTQYF

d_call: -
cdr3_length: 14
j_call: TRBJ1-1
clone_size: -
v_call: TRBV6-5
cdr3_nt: TGTGCCACTTCGAACCAGCCCAGAAACACTGAAGCTTTCTTT
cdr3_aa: CATSNQPRNTEAFF

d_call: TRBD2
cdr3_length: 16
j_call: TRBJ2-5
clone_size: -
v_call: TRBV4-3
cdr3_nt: TGCGCCAGCAGCCCGGGACTAACGGGCCGATTTGAGACCCAGTACTTC
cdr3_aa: CASSPGLTGRFETQYF

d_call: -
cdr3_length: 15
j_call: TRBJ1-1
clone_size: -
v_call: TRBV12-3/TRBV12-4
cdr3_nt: TGTGCCAGCAGAGCTGCCGGGACAATGAACACTGAAGCTTTCTTT
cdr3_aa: CASRAAGTMNTEAFF

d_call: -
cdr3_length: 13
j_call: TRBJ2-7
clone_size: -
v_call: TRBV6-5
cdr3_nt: TGTGCCAGCACTCCGCCCGGGGGCTACGAGCAGTACTTC
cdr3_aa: CASTPPGGYEQYF

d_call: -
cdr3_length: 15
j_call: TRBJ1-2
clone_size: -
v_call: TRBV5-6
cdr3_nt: TGTGCCAGCAGGCGTCCCCAAGGATCAATCTATGGCTACACCTTC
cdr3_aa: CASRRPQGSIYGYTF

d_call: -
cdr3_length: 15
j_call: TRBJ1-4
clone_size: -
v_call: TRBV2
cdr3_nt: TGTGCCAGCAGTGAAGCGCTGTCAGGGCATGAAAAACTGTTTTTT
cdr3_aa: CASSEALSGHEKLFF

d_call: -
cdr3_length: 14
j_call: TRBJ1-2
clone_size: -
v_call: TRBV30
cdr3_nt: TGTGCCTGGAGTGCCAAGGGGTACGGCTATGGCTACACCTTC
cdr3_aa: CAWSAKGYGYGYTF

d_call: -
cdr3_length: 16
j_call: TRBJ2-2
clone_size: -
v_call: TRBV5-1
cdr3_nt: TGCGCCAGCAGCCCGCCCCCGACAGTGAACACCGGGGAGCTGTTTTTT
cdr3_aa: CASSPPPTVNTGELFF

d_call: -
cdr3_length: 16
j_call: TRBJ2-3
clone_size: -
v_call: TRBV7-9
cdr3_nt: TGTGCCAGCAGCCAGAGTAGGAGGGGGGCGACAGATACGCAGTATTTT
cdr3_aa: CASSQSRRGATDTQYF

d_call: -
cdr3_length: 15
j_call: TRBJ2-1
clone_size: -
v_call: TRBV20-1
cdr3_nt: TGCAGTGCTAGAGAGGTCACCTACTCCTACAATGAGCAGTTCTTC
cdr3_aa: CSAREVTYSYNEQFF

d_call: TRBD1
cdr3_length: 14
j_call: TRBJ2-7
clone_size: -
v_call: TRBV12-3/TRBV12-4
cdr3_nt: TGTGCCAGCAGTTACCGGACAGGGACCTACGAGCAGTACTTC
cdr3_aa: CASSYRTGTYEQYF

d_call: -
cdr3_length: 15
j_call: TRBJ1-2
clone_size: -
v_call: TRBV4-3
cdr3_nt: TGCGCCAGCAGCCAAGACCCCGCACGGAACTATGGCTACACCTTC
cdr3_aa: CASSQDPARNYGYTF

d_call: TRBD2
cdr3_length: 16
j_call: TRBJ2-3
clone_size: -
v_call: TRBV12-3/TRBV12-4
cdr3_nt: TGTGCCAGCAGTCCCGGGACTAGCGGGGGGGCAGATACGCAGTATTTT
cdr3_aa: CASSPGTSGGADTQYF

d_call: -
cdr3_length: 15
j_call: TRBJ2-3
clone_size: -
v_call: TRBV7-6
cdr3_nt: TGTGCCAGCAGCTTAGAGGCTAGCCTCACAGATACGCAGTATTTT
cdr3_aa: CASSLEASLTDTQYF

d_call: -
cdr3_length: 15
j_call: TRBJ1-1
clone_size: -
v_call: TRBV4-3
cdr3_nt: TGCGCCAGCAGCCAAGAGACAGGCGCCAACACTGAAGCTTTCTTT
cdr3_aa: CASSQETGANTEAFF

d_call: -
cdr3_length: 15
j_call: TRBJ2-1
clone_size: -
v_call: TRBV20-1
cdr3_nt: TGCAGTGCTAGAATCCCGGGGCGCTCCTACAATGAGCAGTTCTTC
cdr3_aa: CSARIPGRSYNEQFF

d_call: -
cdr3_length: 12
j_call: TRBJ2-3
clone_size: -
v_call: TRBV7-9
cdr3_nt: TGTGCCAGCAGTCCCCAGGGGAATACGCAGTATTTT
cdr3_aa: CASSPQGNTQYF

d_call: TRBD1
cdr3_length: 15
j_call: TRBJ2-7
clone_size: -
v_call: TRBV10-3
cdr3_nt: TGTGCCATCAGGTTACAGGGGACCCCAACCTACGAGCAGTACTTC
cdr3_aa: CAIRLQGTPTYEQYF

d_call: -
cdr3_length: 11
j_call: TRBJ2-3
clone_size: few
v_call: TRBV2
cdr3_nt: TGTGCCACGTTCGAAGGGTGGGCGCAGTATTTT
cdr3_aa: CATFEGWAQYF

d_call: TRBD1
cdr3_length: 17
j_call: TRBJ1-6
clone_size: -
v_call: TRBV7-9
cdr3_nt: TGTGCCAGCAGCCTTCATGATGTGACAGGGGTAAAGTCACCCCTCCACTTT
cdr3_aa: CASSLHDVTGVKSPLHF

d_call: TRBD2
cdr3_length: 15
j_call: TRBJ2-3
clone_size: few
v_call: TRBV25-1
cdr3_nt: TGTGCCAGCAGTGAATCCGGACTAGCACGAGATACGCAGTATTTT
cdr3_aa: CASSESGLARDTQYF

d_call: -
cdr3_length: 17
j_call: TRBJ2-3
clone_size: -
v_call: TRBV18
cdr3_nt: TGTGCCAGTTCAGCAGTCTCTCATCCTAGCGGCACAGATACGCAGTATTTT
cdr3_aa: CASSAVSHPSGTDTQYF

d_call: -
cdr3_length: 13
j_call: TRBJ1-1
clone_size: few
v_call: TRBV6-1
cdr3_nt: TGTGCCAGCAAAGACAGGCCCCTCACTGAAGCTTTCTTT
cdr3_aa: CASKDRPLTEAFF

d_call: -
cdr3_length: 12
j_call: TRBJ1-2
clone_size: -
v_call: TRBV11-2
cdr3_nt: TGTGCCAGCAGCTTAGGAGACAGGGGCTACACCTTC
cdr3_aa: CASSLGDRGYTF

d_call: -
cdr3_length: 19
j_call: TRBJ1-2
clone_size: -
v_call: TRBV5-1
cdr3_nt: TGCGCCAGCAGCCCTTCGACACGGGGTCAGAACTTAACTAACTATGGCTACACCTTC
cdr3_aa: CASSPSTRGQNLTNYGYTF

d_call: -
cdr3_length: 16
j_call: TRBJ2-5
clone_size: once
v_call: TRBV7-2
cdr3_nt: TGTGCCAGCAGCTTAACCCGGGGCATGAATCAAGAGACCCAGTACTTC
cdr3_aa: CASSLTRGMNQETQYF

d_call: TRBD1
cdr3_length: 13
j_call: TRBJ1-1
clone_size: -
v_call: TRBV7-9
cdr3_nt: TGTGCCAGCAGCTGGCTCCGGGACAGTGAAGCTTTCTTT
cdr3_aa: CASSWLRDSEAFF

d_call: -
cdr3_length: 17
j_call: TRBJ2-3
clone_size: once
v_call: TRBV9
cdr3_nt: TGTGCCAGCAGTGGAGATCCGGGTAGGGGAGGTCTAGATACGCAGTATTTT
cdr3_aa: CASSGDPGRGGLDTQYF

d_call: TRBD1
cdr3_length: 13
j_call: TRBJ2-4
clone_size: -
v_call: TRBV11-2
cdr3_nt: TGTGCCAGCAGCTTAGAACAGGGGAGCATTCAGTACTTC
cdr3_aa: CASSLEQGSIQYF

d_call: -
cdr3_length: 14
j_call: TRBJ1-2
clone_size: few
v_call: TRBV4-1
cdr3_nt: TGCGCCAGCAGGGCAATAGGGGCCCACTATGGCTACACCTTC
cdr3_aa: CASRAIGAHYGYTF

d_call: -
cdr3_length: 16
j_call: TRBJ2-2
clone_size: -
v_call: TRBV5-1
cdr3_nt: TGCGCCAGCAGCTTTGGGAGGAGCGCGGTCACCGGGGAGCTGTTTTTT
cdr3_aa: CASSFGRSAVTGELFF

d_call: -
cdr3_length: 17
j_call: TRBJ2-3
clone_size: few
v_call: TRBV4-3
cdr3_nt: TGCGCCAGCAGCCAAGAGCGAAGGGGGGGTAACACAGATACGCAGTATTTT
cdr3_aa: CASSQERRGGNTDTQYF

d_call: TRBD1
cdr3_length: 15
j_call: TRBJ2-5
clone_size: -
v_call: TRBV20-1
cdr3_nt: TGCAGTGCTAGAGAGGAGACAGGGTACGGAGAGACCCAGTACTTC
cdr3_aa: CSAREETGYGETQYF

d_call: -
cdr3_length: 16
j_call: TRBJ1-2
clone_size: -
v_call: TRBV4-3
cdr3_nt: TGCGCCAGCAGCGAGTCACACAGCAGGTCGTGGTATGGCTACACCTTC
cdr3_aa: CASSESHSRSWYGYTF

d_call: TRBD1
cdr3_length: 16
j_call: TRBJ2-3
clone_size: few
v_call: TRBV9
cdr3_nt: TGTGCCAGCAGCGCTTATGCACAGGGGTTGACAGATACGCAGTATTTT
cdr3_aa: CASSAYAQGLTDTQYF

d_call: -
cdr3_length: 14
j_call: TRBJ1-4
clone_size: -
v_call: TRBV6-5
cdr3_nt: TGTGCCAGCAGTTGGACGGAGGGAAATGAAAAACTGTTTTTT
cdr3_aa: CASSWTEGNEKLFF

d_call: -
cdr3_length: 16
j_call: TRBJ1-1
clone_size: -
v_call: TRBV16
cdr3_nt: TGTGCCGGCAGCCAGGCCCGGCAGGGGAGGAATACTGAAGCTTTCTTT
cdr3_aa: CAGSQARQGRNTEAFF

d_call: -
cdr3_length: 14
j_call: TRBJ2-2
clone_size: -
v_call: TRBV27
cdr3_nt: TGTGCCAGCAGTTGGAAAGGGGACACCCGGGAGCTGTTTTTT
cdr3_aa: CASSWKGDTRELFF

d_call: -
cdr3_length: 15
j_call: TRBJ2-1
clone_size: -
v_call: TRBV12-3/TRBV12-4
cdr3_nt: TGTGCCAGCTGTAGTCGGGATGTTACCTACAATGAGCAGTTCTTC
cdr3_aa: CASCSRDVTYNEQFF

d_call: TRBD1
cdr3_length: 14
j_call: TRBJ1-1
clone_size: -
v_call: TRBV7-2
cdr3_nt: TGTGCCAGCCTTCCCTACCAGGGGGCTTCTGAAGCTTTCTTT
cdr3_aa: CASLPYQGASEAFF

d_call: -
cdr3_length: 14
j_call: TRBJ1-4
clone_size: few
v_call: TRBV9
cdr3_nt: TGTGCCAGCAGCGCAAACACGGTTAATGAAAAACTGTTTTTT
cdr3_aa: CASSANTVNEKLFF

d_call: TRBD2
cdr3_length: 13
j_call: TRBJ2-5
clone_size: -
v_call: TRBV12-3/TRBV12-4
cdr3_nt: TGTGCCAGCGTTGGGACTAGCAGAGAGACCCAGTACTTC
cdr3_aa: CASVGTSRETQYF

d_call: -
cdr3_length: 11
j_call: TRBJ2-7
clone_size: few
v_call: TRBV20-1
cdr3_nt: TGCAGTGCTAGCTCTGGCAATGAGCAGTACTTC
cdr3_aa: CSASSGNEQYF